This T cell receptor (beta chain) was sequenced in a study of T-cell reconstitution after alpha-beta-depleted transplantation in children. Study-wide results and limits: Several hundred expanded graft clones reportedly were the source of alpha-beta T cells about two months after transplant. Counts and diversity of T cells one year after transplant came mostly from newly produced T cells.

A library of TCRbeta sequences, prepared with unique molecular identifiers, was generated. TCRdb recomputed calls from the PCR reads with MiXCR, one row per CDR3 protein. The sample lists around 800,000 distinct CDR3 sequences; under 20% were seen once. Germline V gene data show CDR1 as MGHRA and CDR2 as YSYEKL. Trimming cost V 1 base and J 5 bases, with 8 bases left between them. The CDR3 is 13 residues long. This clonotype has a count of ten or more. Its target is not known. The chain uses TRBV4-1 and TRBJ2-5; D not resolved. This clonotype was obtained from a male patient aged 10 to 17 who had a stem cell transplant for acute lymphoblastic leukemia, so the T cells may come from the graft donor. Sample: PBMCs, mostly from graft donor cells, taken 360 days after TCRalphabeta/CD19-depleted stem cell transplant. CDR3 loop: CASSQGAAETQYF. DNA for the CDR3: TGCGCCAGCAGCCAAGGGGCGGCTGAGACCCAGTACTTC.